The entry that follows covers one T cell receptor beta chain sequence. This specimen comes from a study of blood T cell repertoires in COVID-19. Study background: Spain, Italy and the United States supplied samples that represented acute and convalescent COVID-19. Sample material is recorded as cDNA or gDNA derived from T cells, B-cell-depleted T cells, or PBMCs.

The method was immunoSEQ multiplex PCR; TCRdb's version includes in-frame clones alone and lacks a portion of them. The sample carries about 90,000 clones, approximately 88% recorded once. The CDR3 covers 15 residues. J is TRBJ2-2 and V is TRBV21-1; the table's D gene call, TRBD1, was not cross checked with the DNA. TRBV21-1 is tagged as a pseudogene. This receptor was taken from a man between 60 and 75 years old with acute or convalescent COVID-19. Sequencing was done on a sample of peripheral blood. This CDR3 is CASSLRTGRTGELFF. The CDR3 DNA is TGTGCCAGCAGCTTAAGGACAGGGCGGACCGGGGAGCTGTTTTTT.